This is a list of T cell receptor beta chains from one sample in a study of blood T cell repertoires in COVID-19. Clones were read by immunoSEQ multiplex PCR, and TCRdb kept only the in-frame ones, dropping some. The table has some 90,000 clones, roughly 90% seen once. Sequenced sample: peripheral blood. These TCRs come from a man in his forties or fifties with COVID-19, enrolled during active disease. Both conserved end residues are part of each CDR3. D genes are given only for firm matches. Clone size appears in some rows only: once, few, many, or a class for an expanded clone.

D,size,V,J,DNA,CDR3
TRBD1,-,TRBV11-1,TRBJ1-1,TGTGCCAGCAGTCTTTGGGGGACAGGCAACACTGAAGCTTTCTTT,CASSLWGTGNTEAFF
TRBD1,few,TRBV7-9,TRBJ1-5,TGTGCCAGCAGCTTATCCACAGGGGGCGCGGGGAGCAATCAGCCCCAGCATTTT,CASSLSTGGAGSNQPQHF
-,once,TRBV15,TRBJ1-4,TGTGCCACCAGCGGACCTCAGGGGTCGGTTGAAAAACTGTTTTTT,CATSGPQGSVEKLFF
TRBD1,few,TRBV13,TRBJ1-1,TGTGCCAGCAGCAAAATAAGGACAGGGTACACTGAAGCTTTCTTT,CASSKIRTGYTEAFF
TRBD2,-,TRBV10-1,TRBJ2-3,TGCGCCAGCAGTGAGTCGGGCCGGACTAGCGGGGGAGGTACGCAGTATTTT,CASSESGRTSGGGTQYF
TRBD2,few,TRBV9,TRBJ2-1,TGTGCCAGCAGCGTCAGCGGGGGCTACGCGGGGGAGCAGTTCTTC,CASSVSGGYAGEQFF
TRBD1,once,TRBV7-9,TRBJ2-3,TGTGCCAGCAGCGGTGAGCCGGACAGGGCGTTCAGCACAGATACGCAGTATTTT,CASSGEPDRAFSTDTQYF
TRBD1,-,TRBV19,TRBJ1-6,TGTGCCAGTAGGGACAGGGGAAATAATTCACCCCTCCACTTT,CASRDRGNNSPLHF
-,-,TRBV5-1,TRBJ2-2,TGCGCCAGCAGAACAGGGAACACCGGGGAGCTGTTTTTT,CASRTGNTGELFF
TRBD1,-,TRBV24-1,TRBJ2-5,TGTGCCACCAGTGATTTGGGGACAGACGAAGAGACCCAGTACTTC,CATSDLGTDEETQYF
TRBD1,-,TRBV19,TRBJ2-6,TGTGCCAGTAGTTCCACCAGGGGGACCGGGGCCAACGTCCTGACTTTC,CASSSTRGTGANVLTF
TRBD1,-,TRBV27,TRBJ1-2,TGTGCCAGCAGTTCGGGACAGACCTATGGCTACACCTTC,CASSSGQTYGYTF
TRBD1,-,TRBV19,TRBJ1-1,TGTGCCAGTAGCCGGACAGGATTGAACACTGAAGCTTTCTTT,CASSRTGLNTEAFF
TRBD1,-,TRBV7-8,TRBJ2-7,TGTGCCAGCAGCCCCATCCAGGGGGCAACCTACGAGCAGTACTTC,CASSPIQGATYEQYF
-,-,TRBV11-3,TRBJ2-2,TGTGCCAGCAGCTCCCCTGGGACAACCGGGGAGCTGTTTTTT,CASSSPGTTGELFF
-,-,TRBV27,TRBJ2-7,TGTGCCAGCAGTTTAACGACTACCGGATCAATCGAGCAGTACTTC,CASSLTTTGSIEQYF
TRBD2,-,TRBV5-1,TRBJ2-3,TGCGCCAGCAGCTACCTAGCGGGGGCCTCAGATACGCAGTATTTT,CASSYLAGASDTQYF
-,-,TRBV25-1,TRBJ1-2,TGTGCCAGCAGTTCGGGTATCTATGGCTACACCTTC,CASSSGIYGYTF
-,once,TRBV4-1,TRBJ1-1,TGCGCCAGCAGCCAAGATTTTGGGAGTTTGGTAGCTTTCTTT,CASSQDFGSLVAFF
-,-,TRBV6-6,TRBJ1-1,TGTGCCAGCAGTCCTAGTGGGGGGGCCAACACTGAAGCTTTCTTT,CASSPSGGANTEAFF
-,-,TRBV7-2,TRBJ1-3,TGTGCCAGCAGCTTAGAGGTCGGGGGAAACACCATATATTTT,CASSLEVGGNTIYF
TRBD1,-,TRBV7-8,TRBJ1-4,TGTGCCAGCAGCACACAGGGGGCAGGGGAAAAACTGTTTTTT,CASSTQGAGEKLFF
TRBD1,once,TRBV27,TRBJ2-1,TGTGCCAGCAGTTCCGGGACAGGGAGGTATAATGAGCAGTTCTTC,CASSSGTGRYNEQFF
-,-,TRBV6-5,TRBJ1-5,TGTGCCAGCAGTTCCGGACAGAGCAATCAGCCCCAGCATTTT,CASSSGQSNQPQHF
-,-,TRBV11-2,TRBJ1-6,TGTGCCAGCAGCTCCGCTAGGGGGAGGGGTTCACCCCTCCACTTT,CASSSARGRGSPLHF
-,-,TRBV7-9,TRBJ1-2,TGTGCCAGCAGCCCGTTTTTAGTTCTTAACTATGGCTACACCTTC,CASSPFLVLNYGYTF
TRBD1,-,TRBV19,TRBJ1-6,TGTGCCAGTAGTGGGGGGACAGCGAATAATTCACCCCTCCACTTT,CASSGGTANNSPLHF
TRBD1,-,TRBV27,TRBJ1-1,TGTGCCAGCAGTCCGTCGACAGGGGCTATGAACACTGAAGCTTTCTTT,CASSPSTGAMNTEAFF
-,-,TRBV3-1/TRBV3-2,TRBJ2-3,TGTGCCAGCAGCTCCCGGGTCGGGGGGCAAAGCACAGATACGCAGTATTTT,CASSSRVGGQSTDTQYF
TRBD1,-,TRBV19,TRBJ2-7,TGTGCCAGTAGTCCCCGGGGGACAGGTAACCACGAGCAGTACTTC,CASSPRGTGNHEQYF
TRBD1,-,TRBV3-1/TRBV3-2,TRBJ2-4,TGTGCCAGCAGCCCCCAGGGGGTGACCAAAAACATTCAGTACTTC,CASSPQGVTKNIQYF
TRBD1,-,TRBV5-6,TRBJ2-2,TGTGCCAGCAGCACCGGGACAGGGACCGGGGAGCTGTTTTTT,CASSTGTGTGELFF
-,once,TRBV6-5,TRBJ1-5,TGTGCCAGCTTAGAGTCGGGAGGCAATCAGCCCCAGCATTTT,CASLESGGNQPQHF
-,-,TRBV15,TRBJ1-1,TGTGCCACCAGCAGAGAGGGCTTGGGTGAAGCTTTCTTT,CATSREGLGEAFF
-,-,TRBV12-3/TRBV12-4,TRBJ2-2,TGTGCCAGCAGTTTCTTAGACACCGGGGAGCTGTTTTTT,CASSFLDTGELFF
TRBD1,once,TRBV5-4,TRBJ1-3,TGTGCCAGCAGCGACAACAGGGGTTCGGTCTCTGGAAACACCATATATTTT,CASSDNRGSVSGNTIYF
-,-,TRBV14,TRBJ2-7,TGTGCCAGCAGCCAAGATCTCCACGAGCAGTACTTC,CASSQDLHEQYF
TRBD1,-,TRBV10-2,TRBJ2-3,TGCGCCAGCGGGACAGGGGGGACAGATACGCAGTATTTT,CASGTGGTDTQYF
TRBD2,-,TRBV4-2,TRBJ2-2,TGTGCCAGCAGCCTTGAGACTAGCGGGGGCCAAAACACCGGGGAGCTGTTTTTT,CASSLETSGGQNTGELFF
TRBD1,-,TRBV20-1,TRBJ1-1,TGCAGTGCTAGTCCCGATTCAGGGGGTACTGAAGCTTTCTTT,CSASPDSGGTEAFF
-,-,TRBV28,TRBJ2-7,TGTGCCAGCAGTTCTCTTTACAGGGTAGACAACGAGCAGTACTTC,CASSSLYRVDNEQYF
-,-,TRBV7-8,TRBJ2-1,TGTGCCAGCAGCCGCCCCATCCTAGCGTGGGATATATTCGACAATGAGCAGTTCTTC,CASSRPILAWDIFDNEQFF
-,-,TRBV7-9,TRBJ1-1,TGTGCCAGCAGCTTAGGGGGGCTTCCGAACACTGAAGCTTTCTTT,CASSLGGLPNTEAFF
-,once,TRBV13,TRBJ1-3,TGTGCCAGCAGCTTAGTTCGGGGGATCTCTGGAAACACCATATATTTT,CASSLVRGISGNTIYF
TRBD1,once,TRBV15,TRBJ2-7,TGTGCCACCAGCCGACAGGGGGCCTACGAGCAGTACTTC,CATSRQGAYEQYF
-,-,TRBV13,TRBJ1-5,TGTGCCAGCAGCTTAGGACACAATCAGCCCCAGCATTTT,CASSLGHNQPQHF
-,-,TRBV5-4,TRBJ2-2,TGTGCCAGCAGCTTGTACGGGGAGCTGTTTTTT,CASSLYGELFF